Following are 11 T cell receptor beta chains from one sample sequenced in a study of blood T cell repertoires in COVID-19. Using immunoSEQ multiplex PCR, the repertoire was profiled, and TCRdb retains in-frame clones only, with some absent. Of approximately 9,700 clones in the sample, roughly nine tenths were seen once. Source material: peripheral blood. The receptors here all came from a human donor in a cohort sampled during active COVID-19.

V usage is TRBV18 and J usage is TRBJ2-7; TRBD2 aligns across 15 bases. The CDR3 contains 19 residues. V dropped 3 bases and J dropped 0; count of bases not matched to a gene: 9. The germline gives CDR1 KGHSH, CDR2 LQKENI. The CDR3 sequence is CASSPPGLAGGMNSYEQYF. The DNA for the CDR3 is TGTGCCAGCTCACCCCCGGGACTAGCGGGGGGCATGAACTCCTACGAGCAGTACTTC. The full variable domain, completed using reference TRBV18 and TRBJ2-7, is NAGVMQNPRHLVRRRGQEARLRCSPMKGHSHVYWYRQLPEEGLKFMVYLQKENIIDESGMPKERFSAEFPKEGPSILRIQQVVRGDSAAYFCASSPPGLAGGMNSYEQYFGPGTRLTVT.

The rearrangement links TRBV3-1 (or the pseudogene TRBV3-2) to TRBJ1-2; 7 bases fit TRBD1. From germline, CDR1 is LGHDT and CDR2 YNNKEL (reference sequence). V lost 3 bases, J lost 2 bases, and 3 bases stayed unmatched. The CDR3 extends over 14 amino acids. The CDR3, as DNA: TGTGCCAGCAGCCAGACAGGGTACAACTATGGCTACACCTTC. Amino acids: CASSQTGYNYGYTF.

The CDR3 sequence: CAWSSKTTSGGGDTQYF. The CDR3 DNA sequence: TGTGCCTGGAGCTCCAAAACTACTAGCGGGGGGGGAGATACGCAGTATTTT. The chain employs TRBV30 and TRBJ2-3; 13 nucleotides line up with TRBD2. Unmatched junction bases numbered 11, after V lost 3 bases and J lost 5 bases. CDR1 is GTSNPN and CDR2 is SVGIG in the germline V gene (reference sequence). This CDR3 has 17 residues. Full variable domain (missing parts from reference TRBV30 and TRBJ2-3): SQTIHQWPATLVQPVGSPLSLECTVEGTSNPNLYWYRQAAGRGLQLLFYSVGIGQISSEVPQNLSASRPQDRQFILSSKKLLLSDSGFYLCAWSSKTTSGGGDTQYFGPGTRLTVL.

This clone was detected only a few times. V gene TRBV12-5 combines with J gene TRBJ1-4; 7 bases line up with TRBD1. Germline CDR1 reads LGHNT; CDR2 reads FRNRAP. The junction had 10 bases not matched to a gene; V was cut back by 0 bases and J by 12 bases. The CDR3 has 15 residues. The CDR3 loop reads CASGLVLGQVGELFF. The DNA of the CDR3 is TGTGCTAGTGGTTTGGTACTAGGACAGGTGGGGGAACTGTTTTTT.

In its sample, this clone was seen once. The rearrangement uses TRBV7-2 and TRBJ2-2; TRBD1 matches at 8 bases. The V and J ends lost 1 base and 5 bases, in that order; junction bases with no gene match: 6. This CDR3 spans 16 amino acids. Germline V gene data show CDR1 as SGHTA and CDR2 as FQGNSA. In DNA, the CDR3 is TGTGCCAGCAGCTTAGTGGACAGGGCGGTGACCGGGGAGCTGTTTTTT. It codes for CASSLVDRAVTGELFF. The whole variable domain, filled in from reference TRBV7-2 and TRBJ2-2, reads GAGVSQSPSNKVTEKGKDVELRCDPISGHTALYWYRQSLGQGLEFLIYFQGNSAPDKSGLPSDRFSAERTGGSVSTLTIQRTQQEDSAVYLCASSLVDRAVTGELFFGEGSRLTVL.

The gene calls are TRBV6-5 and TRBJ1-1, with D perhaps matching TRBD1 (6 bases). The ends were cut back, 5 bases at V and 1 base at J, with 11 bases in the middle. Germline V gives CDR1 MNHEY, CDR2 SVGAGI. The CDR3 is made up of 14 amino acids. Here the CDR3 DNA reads TGTGCCAGCAGTCAAACAGGGAGGAACACTGAAGCTTTCTTT. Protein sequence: CASSQTGRNTEAFF.

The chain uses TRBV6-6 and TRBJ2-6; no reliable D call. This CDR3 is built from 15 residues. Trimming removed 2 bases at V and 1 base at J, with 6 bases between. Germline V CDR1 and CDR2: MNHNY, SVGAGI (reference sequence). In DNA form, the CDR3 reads TGTGCCAGCAGTTACAGCATATCTGGGGCCAACGTCCTGACTTTC. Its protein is CASSYSISGANVLTF.

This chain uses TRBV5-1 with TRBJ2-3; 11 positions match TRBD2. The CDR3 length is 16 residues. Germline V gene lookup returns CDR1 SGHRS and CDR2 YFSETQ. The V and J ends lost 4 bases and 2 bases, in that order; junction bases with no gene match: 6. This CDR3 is CASSPGTSGPTDTQYF. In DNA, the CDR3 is TGCGCCAGCAGCCCGGGGACTAGCGGACCCACAGATACGCAGTATTTT.

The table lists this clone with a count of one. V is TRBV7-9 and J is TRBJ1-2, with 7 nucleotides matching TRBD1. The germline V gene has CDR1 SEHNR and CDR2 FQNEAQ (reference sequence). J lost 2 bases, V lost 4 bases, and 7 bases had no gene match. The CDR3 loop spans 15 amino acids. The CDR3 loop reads CASSSTGTANYGYTF. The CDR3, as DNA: TGTGCCAGCAGCTCAACCGGGACAGCGAACTATGGCTACACCTTC.

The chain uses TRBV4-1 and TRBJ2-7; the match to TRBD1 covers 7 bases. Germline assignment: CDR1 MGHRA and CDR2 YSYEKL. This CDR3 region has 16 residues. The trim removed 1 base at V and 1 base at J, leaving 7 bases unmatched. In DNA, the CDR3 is TGCGCCAGCAGCCAAGTCCGAGGCAGGGGGTCCTACGAGCAGTACTTC. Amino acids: CASSQVRGRGSYEQYF.

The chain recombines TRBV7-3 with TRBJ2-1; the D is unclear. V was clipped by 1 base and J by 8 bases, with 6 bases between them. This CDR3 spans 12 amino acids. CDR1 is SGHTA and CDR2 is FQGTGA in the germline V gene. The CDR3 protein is CASSLNNDEQFF. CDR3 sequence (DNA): TGTGCCAGCAGCTTAAACAACGATGAGCAGTTCTTC. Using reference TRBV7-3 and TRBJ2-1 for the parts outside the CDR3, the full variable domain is GAGVSQTPSNKVTEKGKYVELRCDPISGHTALYWYRQSLGQGPEFLIYFQGTGAADDSGLPNDRFFAVRPEGSVSTLKIQRTERGDSAVYLCASSLNNDEQFFGPGTRLTVL.